The 29 T cell receptor beta chains below were found in one sample sequenced in a study of blood T cell repertoires in COVID-19. Assay used: immunoSEQ multiplex PCR; TCRdb lists only in-frame clones, some missing. The sample has 120,000 to 150,000 clones, about 82% seen once. The specimen sequenced was PBMCs or T cells enriched from blood (not recorded which). The receptors here all came from a woman aged 40 to 55 who had recovered from COVID-19.

The V call is TRBV2, the J call TRBJ2-3; 10 bases are shared with TRBD2. The length of the CDR3 is 16 residues. The J segment lost 3 bases and the V segment lost 4 bases, leaving 7 bases of the junction unmatched. Germline CDR1 and CDR2: SNHLY and FYNNEI. The CDR3 protein is CASSARTSGGTDTQYF. The CDR3 DNA sequence: TGTGCCAGCAGTGCCCGGACTAGCGGTGGAACAGATACGCAGTATTTT.

The chain couples TRBV6-5 to TRBJ2-5; 11 bases line up with TRBD2. Germline V gene sequence: CDR1 MNHEY, CDR2 SVGAGI. This CDR3 has 15 amino acids. With V trimmed by 5 bases and J by 1 base, 3 bases remained unmatched. For the CDR3, the DNA is TGTGCCAGCAGTAAACTAGCGGGGGTCCAAGAGACCCAGTACTTC. Its protein is CASSKLAGVQETQYF.

The V gene is TRBV5-4, the J gene TRBJ2-2, with 12 bases lining up with TRBD2. The germline CDR1 and CDR2 sequences are SGHNT and YYREEE (reference sequence). Trimming took 0 bases from V and 6 from J; bases not matched to a gene: 0. The CDR3 extends over 15 amino acids. The CDR3 spells CASSLASGGAGELFF. The CDR3 DNA reads TGTGCCAGCAGCTTGGCTAGCGGGGGGGCCGGGGAGCTGTTTTTT.

This rearrangement joins TRBV4-1 to TRBJ1-5; TRBD1 aligns across 8 bases. The germline gives CDR1 MGHRA, CDR2 YSYEKL. The junction had 8 bases not matched to a gene; V was cut back by 3 bases and J by 4 bases. The CDR3 consists of 16 residues. Here the CDR3 DNA reads TGCGCCAGCAGCCAGCAGGGGGCTCTCACAAATCAGCCCCAGCATTTT. It specifies CASSQQGALTNQPQHF.

The chain carries TRBV7-6 and TRBJ2-1; 8 bases line up with TRBD1. The CDR3 covers 15 residues. Germline lookup yields CDR1 SGHVS and CDR2 FNYEAQ. The trim removed 5 bases at V and 5 bases at J, leaving 8 bases unmatched. CDR3 region: CASSTDREKHNEQFF. The DNA of the CDR3 is TGTGCCAGCAGCACGGACAGGGAGAAACACAATGAGCAGTTCTTC.

This clone was observed a handful of times. The chain couples TRBV7-9 to TRBJ2-3, with D perhaps TRBD2 (5 bases). V was cut by 3 bases and J by 1 base, with 14 bases left in between. Germline V CDR1 and CDR2: SEHNR, FQNEAQ (reference sequence). The CDR3 runs to 16 residues. As DNA, the CDR3 is TGTGCCAGCAGCTTCACATGGCGGGCCCGCACAGATACGCAGTATTTT. It codes for CASSFTWRARTDTQYF.

CDR3 in amino acids: CASSLTPDRRGNQPQHF. CDR3 in DNA: TGTGCCAGCAGCTTAACCCCGGACAGGAGGGGGAATCAGCCCCAGCATTTT. The rearrangement uses TRBV7-3 and TRBJ1-5; 7 bases match TRBD1. V lost 0 bases and J lost 4; bases outside the gene matches: 9. From germline, CDR1 is SGHTA and CDR2 FQGTGA. The CDR3 contains 17 residues.

The CDR3 DNA sequence: TGTGCCTGGAGTGCCTCATTCCAACAGGGGGCAGGTGAAAAACTGTTTTTT. It translates to CAWSASFQQGAGEKLFF. The chain is built from TRBV30 and TRBJ1-4; 9 positions match TRBD1. V dropped 1 base and J dropped 7; count of bases not matched to a gene: 13. This CDR3 is built from 17 residues. Germline CDR1 reads GTSNPN; CDR2 reads SVGIG (reference sequence).

This chain joins TRBV6-5 and TRBJ1-6; weak D call: TRBD1 (6 bases). Germline CDR1 MNHEY, CDR2 SVGAGI. V lost 6 bases and J lost 6, with 9 bases in between. The CDR3 has 13 residues. CDR3 coding DNA: TGTGCCAGCAGAACGGACAGTAATTCACCCCTCCACTTT. This encodes CASRTDSNSPLHF.

The chain combines TRBV5-6 with TRBJ1-4; D perhaps matches TRBD1 (5 bases). Trimming pared 4 bases from V and 11 bases from J, leaving 15 bases between. The germline gives CDR1 SGHDT, CDR2 YYEEEE. The CDR3 contains 13 residues. The CDR3 loop is CASSRGARGKLFF. For the CDR3, the DNA is TGTGCCAGCAGCCGCGGTGCCCGGGGGAAACTGTTTTTT.

The chain combines TRBV18 with TRBJ1-3, with unresolved D. Germline CDR1 is KGHSH and CDR2 is LQKENI. Trimming took 0 bases from V and 2 from J, leaving 20 bases between them. The CDR3 sequence is 19 residues long. The CDR3 nucleotides read TGTGCCAGCTCACCACCTGAGATCTCGTCTTCTTCGACTGGAAACACCATATATTTT. As protein: CASSPPEISSSSTGNTIYF.

The CDR3 sequence: CASRGRGGNQPQHF. Written as DNA, the CDR3 is TGTGCCAGTAGGGGGCGCGGGGGCAATCAGCCCCAGCATTTT. The genes are TRBV19 and TRBJ1-5; D is perhaps TRBD1 (5 bases). Trimming took 6 bases from V and 2 from J, leaving 11 bases between them. The CDR3 is 14 residues long. Germline V gives CDR1 LNHDA, CDR2 SQIVND (reference sequence).

V and J are TRBV30 and TRBJ2-3; the match to TRBD2 covers 8 bases. The CDR3 length is 14 residues. J lost 6 bases, V lost 7 bases, and 12 bases had no gene match. CDR1 GTSNPN and CDR2 SVGIG come from the germline V gene (reference sequence). The chain's CDR3 is CASGLALRSDTQYF. In nucleotides, the CDR3 is TGTGCCTCCGGACTAGCCCTTCGGTCGGATACGCAGTATTTT.

The chain couples TRBV3-1 (or the pseudogene TRBV3-2) to TRBJ2-7, with 14 bases fitting TRBD2. Germline V CDR1 and CDR2: LGHDT, YNNKEL (reference sequence). V was pared by 4 bases and J by 6 bases, with 5 bases of the junction left unmatched. The CDR3 loop spans 15 amino acids. Written as DNA, the CDR3 is TGTGCCAGCAGCCCGGGACTAGCGGGAGTACCCGAGCAGTACTTC. This gives the protein CASSPGLAGVPEQYF.

This rearrangement joins TRBV18 to TRBJ2-5; D is ambiguous. Germline CDR1 and CDR2: KGHSH and LQKENI. Trimming removed 2 bases at V and 1 base at J, with 5 bases between. The CDR3 sequence is 13 residues long. The CDR3 protein is CASSPGTQETQYF. The CDR3 DNA reads as TGTGCCAGCTCACCAGGCACCCAAGAGACCCAGTACTTC.

V usage is TRBV5-1 and J usage is TRBJ1-1; 8 bases map to TRBD1. The ends lost 5 bases at V and 3 bases at J; junction bases unmatched: 6. CDR1 SGHRS and CDR2 YFSETQ come from the germline V gene. The CDR3 has 14 amino acids. For the CDR3, the DNA is TGCGCCAGCAGAGGGGACAGGAGGGACACTGAAGCTTTCTTT. Translation gives CASRGDRRDTEAFF.

This sequence joins TRBV3-1 (or the pseudogene TRBV3-2) and TRBJ1-1, with D tentatively TRBD1 (6 bases). Germline CDR1 and CDR2: LGHDT and YNNKEL (reference sequence). CDR3 length: 16 amino acids. Trimming cost V 1 base and J 0 bases, with 12 bases left between them. DNA of the CDR3: TGTGCCAGCAGCCAAGGGCAGGGGCCGTTGAACACTGAAGCTTTCTTT. This translates into CASSQGQGPLNTEAFF.

CDR3 nucleotide sequence: TGTGCCAGTGGACAGCGGATATCTAATGAAAAACTGTTTTTT. Translated, it gives CASGQRISNEKLFF. The chain has TRBV2 and TRBJ1-4, with D possibly being TRBD1 (6 bases). The CDR3 contains 14 residues. Trimming removed 9 bases at V and 3 bases at J, with 14 bases between. Per the germline V gene, CDR1 is SNHLY and CDR2 is FYNNEI.

The chain combines TRBV2 with TRBJ1-2; possible D gene TRBD1, 6 bases. V gave up 3 bases and J gave up 0 bases, with 11 bases separating them. The V gene's germline CDR1 is SNHLY and CDR2 FYNNEI. The CDR3 extends over 15 amino acids. For the CDR3, the DNA is TGTGCCAGCAGTGACGAGGGGGTACCTAACTATGGCTACACCTTC. It yields the protein CASSDEGVPNYGYTF.

The rearrangement joins TRBV7-3 to TRBJ2-3; D is undetermined. V gave up 2 bases and J gave up 2 bases, with 5 bases separating them. The CDR3 sequence is 13 residues long. Looked up from germline, CDR1 is SGHTA and CDR2 is FQGTGA. DNA for the CDR3: TGTGCCAGCAGCTTATATAACACAGATACGCAGTATTTT. Encoded protein: CASSLYNTDTQYF.

V and J are TRBV10-3 and TRBJ1-1, with 8 bases lining up with TRBD1. CDR3 length: 13 residues. After removal of 2 bases from V and 8 bases from J, the junction contained 4 bases not matched to a gene. Looked up from germline, CDR1 is ENHRY and CDR2 is SYGVKD. CDR3 protein: CAISEPRTGEAFF. As DNA, the CDR3 is TGTGCCATCAGTGAGCCTCGGACAGGGGAAGCTTTCTTT.

This sequence joins TRBV7-9 and TRBJ2-7; D may be TRBD1 (5 bases). V was shortened by 1 base and J by 5 bases, with 15 bases between the two germline ends. The CDR3 contains 15 residues. Germline-derived CDR1 and CDR2 are SEHNR and FQNEAQ (reference sequence). In nucleotides, the CDR3 is TGTGCCAGCAGCTTAGAATATTGGCAGGGCAACGAGCAGTACTTC. This codes for CASSLEYWQGNEQYF. Together with reference TRBV7-9 and TRBJ2-7, the CDR3 gives the full variable domain: DTGVSQNPRHKITKRGQNVTFRCDPISEHNRLYWYRQTLGQGPEFLTYFQNEAQLEKSRLLSDRFSAERPKGSFSTLEIQRTEQGDSAMYLCASSLEYWQGNEQYFGPGTRLTVT.

J is TRBJ2-2 and V is TRBV21-1; TRBD2 is taken as the D call from the table, unchecked against the DNA. TRBV21-1 is reported as a pseudogene. CDR3 length equals 16 residues. The CDR3 loop reads CASSKDASGRTGELFF. The CDR3 DNA reads TGTGCCAGCAGCAAAGATGCTAGCGGGCGGACCGGGGAGCTGTTTTTT.

The rearrangement uses TRBV2 and TRBJ2-3, with TRBD2 identical over 10 bases. The CDR3 has 14 amino acids. Germline assignment: CDR1 SNHLY and CDR2 FYNNEI. The J segment lost 5 bases and the V segment lost 7 bases, leaving 6 bases of the junction unmatched. CDR3: CASKSGRARDTQYF. CDR3 nucleotides: TGTGCCAGCAAAAGCGGGAGGGCCCGAGATACGCAGTATTTT.

This chain connects TRBV19 to TRBJ1-1; a possible D gene is TRBD1 (6 bases). This CDR3 comprises 15 residues. V gave up 5 bases and J gave up 5 bases, with 18 bases separating them. CDR1 is LNHDA and CDR2 is SQIVND in the germline V gene (reference sequence). CDR3: CASSFLGGAGTEAFF. CDR3 nucleotides: TGTGCCAGTAGTTTTCTGGGGGGGGCCGGGACTGAAGCTTTCTTT.

In DNA, the CDR3 is TGTGCCAGCAGCCACGGACAGCTACCTTATAATTCACCCCTCCACTTT. The encoded protein is CASSHGQLPYNSPLHF. The chain joins TRBV5-5 to TRBJ1-6; maybe TRBD1 (6 bases). The germline V and J ends were trimmed by 4 bases and 4 bases, with 15 bases remaining between them. There are 16 residues in the CDR3. Germline CDR1 SGHKS, CDR2 YYEKEE (reference sequence). Full variable domain (remainder filled in from reference TRBV5-5 and TRBJ1-6): DAGVTQSPTHLIKTRGQQVTLRCSPISGHKSVSWYQQVLGQGPQFIFQYYEKEERGRGNFPDRFSARQFPNYSSELNVNALLLGDSALYLCASSHGQLPYNSPLHFGNGTRLTVT.

This clone was seen a few times. This chain connects TRBV5-1 to TRBJ2-3; unclear D gene. CDR3 length: 15 residues. CDR1 and CDR2 from the germline V gene are SGHRS and YFSETQ. The germline V and J ends were trimmed by 0 bases and 1 base, with 9 bases remaining between them. The CDR3, as DNA: TGCGCCAGCAGCTTGGCCGTCGTTGGCACAGATACGCAGTATTTT. The encoded protein is CASSLAVVGTDTQYF.

The rearrangement uses TRBV3-1 (or the pseudogene TRBV3-2) and TRBJ2-1; tentative D call: TRBD2 (5 bases). The V end lost 1 base, the J end lost 10 bases, and 8 bases lay between the germline ends. Germline values: CDR1 LGHDT, CDR2 YNNKEL (reference sequence). The CDR3 loop spans 12 amino acids. In DNA, the CDR3 is TGTGCCAGCAGCCAAGGGGGAGTGGAGCAGTTCTTC. It yields the protein CASSQGGVEQFF.

V and J are TRBV10-1 and TRBJ2-5; D is unclear. Germline V gene lookup returns CDR1 WNHNN and CDR2 SYGVQD (reference sequence). Trimming stripped 5 bases from V and 5 bases from J, with 6 bases between. The CDR3 length is 11 residues. CDR3: CASSNTETQYF. CDR3 bases: TGCGCCAGCAGTAACACGGAGACCCAGTACTTC.